The subject of this entry is one T cell receptor beta chain. This clonotype was recorded many times. Which antigen it targets is not known. No per-base quality is available; no much larger clone lies one base away. The data originate from a study of neurological immune-mediated disorders (dated by TCRdb to the late 2010s). About the investigation overall: Peripheral blood TCR-beta repertoires from patients with HTLV-I-associated myelopathy (HAM/TSP), patients with multiple sclerosis, and healthy controls were compared in the study using UMI-based sequencing. Each longitudinal HAM/TSP and healthy donor was sampled at 3 time-points spaced at about 3-40 month intervals. Longitudinal samples, technical triplicates and paired sorted CD4+ and CD8+ T-cell subsets, alongside PBMC samples, were included among the roughly 100 TCR-beta libraries. The cohort was made up of 68 subjects, consisting of roughly 15 HAM/TSP patients, some 34 multiple sclerosis patients and 20 healthy controls.

Study-wide findings and limitations: No identical CDR3 amino acid sequences were shared among expanded clones across subjects, suggesting private TCR-beta repertoires in all groups. The highest TCR clonal expansion was observed in HAM/TSP patients, whereas the lowest was observed in MS patients, even when compared with healthy controls.

CDR1 and CDR2, per the germline V gene, are MNHEY and SVGAGI. Counted from cysteine to phenylalanine, this CDR3 has 15 amino acids. The sequence is cut down to CDR3 DNA, 45 bases in frame from base 1. At the junction V is shortened by 2 bases and J by 0 bases, with 11 bases in between. cDNA synthesis used template-switch 5'RACE with a primer carrying a 10-nucleotide random unique molecular identifier tagging each TCR transcript. Every sequencing run yielded over 180 million TCR-beta sequences covering 15-18 subjects. The RNeasy kit was used for extraction of total RNA. The KAPA Real-time Library Amplification kit was used to amplify TCR-beta VDJ regions with primers for the TCR constant region and the 5'RACE anchor. A first PCR added sample indexes and Illumina adaptors, after which a second PCR increased the library yield. After Ampure bead purification, the roughly 650 bp TCR product was size-selected on a 2% E-gel SizeSelection system. Before pooling, library quality was assessed on a Bioanalyzer, concentration was determined with Qubit, and library quantification was performed with the Kapa Library Quantification kit. An Illumina HiSeq 2500 was used to sequence the libraries paired-end at 2 x 150 bp. To increase sequence diversity, about 24-32% phiX was spiked into each library pool. From the authors' description of their analysis: The quality-filtered reads were processed with the UMI-based MiGEC pipeline, whose error correction step removed more than 80% of the raw TCR sequences. IMGT germline references were used for aligning VDJ genes, and each clonotype was defined as a unique CDR3 amino acid sequence together with its V-J genes. Clonal expansion, Shannon diversity, and CDR3 relatedness (CalcPairwiseDistances, ClusterSamples) were evaluated with VDJtools, and phylogenetic trees were built with CLCbio workbench. Expanded clones were defined as having at least 8 unique UMIs, based on coefficient-of-variation modelling across technical triplicates. Using fastp at Q25 and MiXCR, TCRdb reprocessed the public reads and kept productive beta chains. Under each unique CDR3 protein, matching rows form one entry showing the most common genes and DNA. The V and J calls reflect TCRdb's pipeline rather than the authors' work. This sample lists 81,000 or so distinct CDR3 sequences; around 13% were detected once. Jointly, the top ten make up around 4.5% of the sample.

The time point label on this specimen signifies: longitudinal time-point 2. Libraries from unsorted PBMCs were made from 2 million PBMCs kept in RNAlater at -80 degrees C until RNA extraction. Peripheral blood was subjected to Ficoll-Hypaque density gradient centrifugation to isolate PBMCs, which were then cryopreserved in liquid nitrogen. Sequencing was done on a sample of PBMCs. The receptor comes from a female donor with HTLV-1-associated myelopathy (HAM/TSP). The chain is assembled from TRBV6-5 and TRBJ2-7; confidence is insufficient to name the D gene. In nucleotide form, the sequence is TGTGCCAGCAGTTACCGTACAGAGGCCTCCTACGAGCAGTACTTC. It codes for CASSYRTEASYEQYF.